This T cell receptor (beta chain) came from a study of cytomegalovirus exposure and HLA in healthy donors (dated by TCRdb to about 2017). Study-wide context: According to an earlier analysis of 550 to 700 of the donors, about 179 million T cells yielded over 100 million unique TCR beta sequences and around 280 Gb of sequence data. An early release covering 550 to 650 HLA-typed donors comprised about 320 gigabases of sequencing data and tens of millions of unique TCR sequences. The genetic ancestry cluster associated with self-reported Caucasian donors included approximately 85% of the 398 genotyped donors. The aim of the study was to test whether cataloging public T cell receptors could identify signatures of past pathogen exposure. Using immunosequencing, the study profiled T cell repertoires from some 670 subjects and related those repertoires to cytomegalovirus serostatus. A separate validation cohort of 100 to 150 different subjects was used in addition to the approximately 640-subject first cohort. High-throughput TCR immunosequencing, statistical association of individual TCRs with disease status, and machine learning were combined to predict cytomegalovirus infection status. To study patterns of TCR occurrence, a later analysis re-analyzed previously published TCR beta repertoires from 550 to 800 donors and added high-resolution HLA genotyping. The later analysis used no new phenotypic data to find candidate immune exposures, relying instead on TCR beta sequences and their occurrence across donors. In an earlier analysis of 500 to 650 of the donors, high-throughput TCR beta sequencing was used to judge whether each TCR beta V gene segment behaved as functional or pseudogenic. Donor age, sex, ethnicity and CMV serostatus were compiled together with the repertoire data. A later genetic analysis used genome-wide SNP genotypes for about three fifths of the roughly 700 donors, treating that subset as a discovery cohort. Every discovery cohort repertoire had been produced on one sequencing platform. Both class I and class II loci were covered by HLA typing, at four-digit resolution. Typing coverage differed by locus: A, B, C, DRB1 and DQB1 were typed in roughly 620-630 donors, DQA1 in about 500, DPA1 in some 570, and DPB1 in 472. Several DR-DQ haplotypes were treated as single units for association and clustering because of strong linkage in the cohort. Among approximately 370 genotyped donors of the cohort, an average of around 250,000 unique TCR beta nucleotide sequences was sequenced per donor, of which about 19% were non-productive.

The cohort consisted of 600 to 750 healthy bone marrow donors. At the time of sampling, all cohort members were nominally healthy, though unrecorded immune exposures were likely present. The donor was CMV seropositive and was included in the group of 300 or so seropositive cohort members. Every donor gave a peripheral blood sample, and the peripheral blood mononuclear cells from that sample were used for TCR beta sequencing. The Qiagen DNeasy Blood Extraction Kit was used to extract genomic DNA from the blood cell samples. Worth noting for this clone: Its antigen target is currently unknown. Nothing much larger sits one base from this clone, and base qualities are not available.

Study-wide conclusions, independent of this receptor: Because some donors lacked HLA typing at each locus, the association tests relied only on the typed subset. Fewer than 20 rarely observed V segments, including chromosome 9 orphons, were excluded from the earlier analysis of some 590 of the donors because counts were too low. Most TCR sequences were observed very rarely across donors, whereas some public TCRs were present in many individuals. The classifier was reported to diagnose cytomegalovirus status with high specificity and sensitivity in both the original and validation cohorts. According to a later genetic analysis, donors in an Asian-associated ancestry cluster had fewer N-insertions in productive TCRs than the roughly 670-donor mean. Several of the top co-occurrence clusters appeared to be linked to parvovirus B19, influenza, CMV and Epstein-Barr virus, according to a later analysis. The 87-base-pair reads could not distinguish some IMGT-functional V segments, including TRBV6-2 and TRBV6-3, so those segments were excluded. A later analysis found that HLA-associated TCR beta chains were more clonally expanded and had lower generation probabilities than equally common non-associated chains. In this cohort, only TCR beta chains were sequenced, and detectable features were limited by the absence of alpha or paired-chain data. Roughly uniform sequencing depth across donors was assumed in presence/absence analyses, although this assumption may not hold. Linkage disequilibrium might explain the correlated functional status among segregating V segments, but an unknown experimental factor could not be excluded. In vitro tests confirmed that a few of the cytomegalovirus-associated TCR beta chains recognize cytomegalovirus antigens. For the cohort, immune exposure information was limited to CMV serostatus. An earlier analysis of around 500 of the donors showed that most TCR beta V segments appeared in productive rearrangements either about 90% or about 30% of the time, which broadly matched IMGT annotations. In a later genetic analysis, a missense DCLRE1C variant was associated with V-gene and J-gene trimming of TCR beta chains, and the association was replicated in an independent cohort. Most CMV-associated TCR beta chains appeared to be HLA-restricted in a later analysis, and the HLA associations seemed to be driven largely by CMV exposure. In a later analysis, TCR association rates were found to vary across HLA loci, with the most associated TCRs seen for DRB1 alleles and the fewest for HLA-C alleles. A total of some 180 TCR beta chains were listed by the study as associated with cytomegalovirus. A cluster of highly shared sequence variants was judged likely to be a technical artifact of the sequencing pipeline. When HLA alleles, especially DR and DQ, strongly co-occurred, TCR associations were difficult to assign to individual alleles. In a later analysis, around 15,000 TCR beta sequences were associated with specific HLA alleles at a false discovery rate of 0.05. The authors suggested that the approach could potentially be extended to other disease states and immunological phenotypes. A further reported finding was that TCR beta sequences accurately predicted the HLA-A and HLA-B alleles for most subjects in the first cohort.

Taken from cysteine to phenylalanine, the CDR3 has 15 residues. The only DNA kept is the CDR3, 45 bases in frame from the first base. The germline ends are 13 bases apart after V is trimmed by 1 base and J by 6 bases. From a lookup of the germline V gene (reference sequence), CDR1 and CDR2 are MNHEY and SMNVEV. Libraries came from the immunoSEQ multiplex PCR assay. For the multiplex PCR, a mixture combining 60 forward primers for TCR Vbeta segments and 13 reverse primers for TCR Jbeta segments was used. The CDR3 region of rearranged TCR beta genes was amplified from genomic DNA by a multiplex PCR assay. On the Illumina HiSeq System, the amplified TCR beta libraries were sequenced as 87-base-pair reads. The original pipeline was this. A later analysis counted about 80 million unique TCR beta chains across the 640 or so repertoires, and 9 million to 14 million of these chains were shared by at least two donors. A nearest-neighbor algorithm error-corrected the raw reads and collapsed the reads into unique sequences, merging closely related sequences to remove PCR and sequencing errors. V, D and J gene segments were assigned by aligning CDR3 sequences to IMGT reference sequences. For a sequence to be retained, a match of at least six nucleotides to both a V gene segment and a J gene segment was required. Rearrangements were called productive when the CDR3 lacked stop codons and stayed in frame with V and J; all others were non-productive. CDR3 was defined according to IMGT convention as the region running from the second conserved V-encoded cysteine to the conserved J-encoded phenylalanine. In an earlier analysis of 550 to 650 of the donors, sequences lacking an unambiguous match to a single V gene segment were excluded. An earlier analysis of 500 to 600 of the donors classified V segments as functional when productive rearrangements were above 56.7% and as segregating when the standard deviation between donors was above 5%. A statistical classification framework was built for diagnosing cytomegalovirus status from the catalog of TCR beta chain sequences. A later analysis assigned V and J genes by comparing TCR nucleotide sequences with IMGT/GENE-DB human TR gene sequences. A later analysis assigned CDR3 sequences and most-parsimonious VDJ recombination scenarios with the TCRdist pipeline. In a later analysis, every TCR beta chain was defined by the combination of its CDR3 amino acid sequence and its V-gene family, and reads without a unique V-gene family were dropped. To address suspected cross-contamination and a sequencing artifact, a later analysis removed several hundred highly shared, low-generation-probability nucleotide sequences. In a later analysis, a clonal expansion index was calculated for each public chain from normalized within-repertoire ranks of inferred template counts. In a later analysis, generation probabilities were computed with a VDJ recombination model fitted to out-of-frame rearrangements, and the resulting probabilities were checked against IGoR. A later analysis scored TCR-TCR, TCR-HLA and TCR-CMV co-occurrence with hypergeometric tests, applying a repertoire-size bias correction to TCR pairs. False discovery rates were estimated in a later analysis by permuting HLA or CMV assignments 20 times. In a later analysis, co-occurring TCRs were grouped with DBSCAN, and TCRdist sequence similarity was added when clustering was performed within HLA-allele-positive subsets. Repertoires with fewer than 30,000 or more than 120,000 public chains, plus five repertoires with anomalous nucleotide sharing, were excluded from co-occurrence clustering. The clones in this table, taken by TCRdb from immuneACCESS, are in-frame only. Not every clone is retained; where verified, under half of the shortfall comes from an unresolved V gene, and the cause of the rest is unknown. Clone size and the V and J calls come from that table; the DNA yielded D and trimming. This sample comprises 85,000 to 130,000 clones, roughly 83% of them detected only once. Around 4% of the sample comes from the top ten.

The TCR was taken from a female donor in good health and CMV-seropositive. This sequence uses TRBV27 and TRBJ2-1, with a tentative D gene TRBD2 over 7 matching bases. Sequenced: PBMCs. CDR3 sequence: CASSLFAGAFNEQFF. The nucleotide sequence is TGTGCCAGCAGTTTATTTGCGGGGGCGTTCAATGAGCAGTTCTTC.